These 23 T cell receptor beta chains came from one sample sequenced in a study of T cell clonality in common variable immunodeficiency. Profiling relied on immunoSEQ multiplex PCR, and the TCRdb table lists in-frame clones only, not all of them. The sample presents about 81,000 clones, none singletons. The specimen sequenced was peripheral blood mononuclear cells. The receptor set was obtained from a person aged 18 to 75 in good health.

Note on this clone: The read terminates 3 residues ahead of where the CDR3 ends, so the germline J gene completes it. The chain has TRBV5-4 and TRBJ2-7, with D maybe TRBD1 (6 bases). The germline gives CDR1 SGHNT, CDR2 YYREEE (reference sequence). V was shortened by 2 bases and J by 2 bases, with 11 bases between the two germline ends. The CDR3 consists of 14 residues. The sequenced part of the CDR3 DNA is TGTGCCAGCAGCTTCGACAGGTTCACCTACGAG. As protein: CASSFDRFTYE. The entire CDR3 protein is CASSFDRFTYEQYF.

This clone showed up many times. Coverage ceases 3 residues before the CDR3 finishes, and the germline J gene fills in the end. The rearrangement links TRBV29-1 to TRBJ2-6, with D hard to call. Trimming cost V 0 bases and J 3 bases, with 15 bases left between them. Per germline, CDR1 SQVTM and CDR2 ANQGSEA. The CDR3 is made up of 17 amino acids. CDR3 bases read: TGCAGCGTTGAAGATCGCCGGCTGACGGGTGGGGCCAACGTC. As protein: CSVEDRRLTGGANV. The entire CDR3 reads CSVEDRRLTGGANVLTF. Full variable domain (rest looked up from reference TRBV29-1 and TRBJ2-6): SAVISQKPSRDICQRGTSLTIQCQVDSQVTMMFWYRQQPGQSLTLIATANQGSEATYESGFVIDKFPISRPNLTFSTLTVSNMSPEDSSIYLCSVEDRRLTGGANVLTFGAGSRLTVL.

This clone appeared many times. The read terminates 3 residues before the CDR3 end, so the remaining end is supplied by the germline J gene. The V gene is TRBV7-9, the J gene TRBJ2-3; unclear D gene. V was trimmed by 3 bases and J by 0 bases, leaving 10 bases between them. The germline V gene has CDR1 SEHNR and CDR2 FQNEAQ (reference sequence). This CDR3 is 15 amino acids long. The CDR3 here is CASSFISPSTDTQYF. The sequenced part of the CDR3 DNA is TGTGCCAGCAGCTTCATAAGCCCTAGCACAGATACG. The full variable domain, with the rest looked up from reference TRBV7-9 and TRBJ2-3, is DTGVSQNPRHKITKRGQNVTFRCDPISEHNRLYWYRQTLGQGPEFLTYFQNEAQLEKSRLLSDRFSAERPKGSFSTLEIQRTEQGDSAMYLCASSFISPSTDTQYFGPGTRLTVL.

The sample holds many counts of this clone. The read halts 3 residues ahead of the CDR3 end, with the missing end drawn from the germline J gene. The gene calls are TRBV15 and TRBJ2-7; 9 nucleotides align to TRBD1. The trim removed 1 base at V and 0 bases at J, leaving 4 bases unmatched. Germline V gene sequence: CDR1 LNHNV, CDR2 YYDKDF (reference sequence). The CDR3 totals 16 residues. Partial CDR3 DNA: TGTGCCACCAGCAGAGGTTGGGACAGGGACTCCTACGAG. Translation gives CATSRGWDRDSYE. The whole CDR3 region reads CATSRGWDRDSYEQYF. The variable domain in full, with the rest retrieved from reference TRBV15 and TRBJ2-7, is DAMVIQNPRYQVTQFGKPVTLSCSQTLNHNVMYWYQQKSSQAPKLLFHYYDKDFNNEADTPDNFQSRRPNTSFCFLDIRSPGLGDTAMYLCATSRGWDRDSYEQYFGPGTRLTVT.

This clone was seen many times. The DNA ends 3 residues before the CDR3 does, and the rest of the CDR3 is filled in from the germline J gene. The chain combines TRBV6-2 or TRBV6-3 with TRBJ1-1, with 10 nucleotides matching TRBD1. Trimming cost V 6 bases and J 5 bases; bases outside gene matches: 9. This CDR3 has 15 residues. From germline, CDR1 is MNHEY and CDR2 SVGEGT. Partial CDR3 DNA: TGTGCCAGCAGACACCGGGACAGGGGTAATACTGAA. Translating it yields CASRHRDRGNTE. The entire CDR3 is CASRHRDRGNTEAFF.

This clone occurred many times. The sequence runs out 3 residues before the end of the CDR3; the remainder is reconstructed from the germline J gene. The gene calls are TRBV20-1 and TRBJ2-3; D call uncertain. Germline CDR1 DFQATT, CDR2 SNEGSKA (reference sequence). Trimming stripped 2 bases from V and 0 bases from J, with 3 bases between. CDR3 length equals 12 residues. CDR3 DNA (partial): TGCAGTGCTAGAACTAGCACAGATACG. It codes for CSARTSTDT. The whole CDR3 protein is CSARTSTDTQYF.

This clone showed up many times. The read gets to within 3 residues of the CDR3 end, and the germline J gene fills in the rest. This rearrangement joins TRBV29-1 to TRBJ1-2, with D hard to call. Trimming shortened V by 7 bases and J by 5 bases, and 11 bases separated the two germline ends. Germline loops: CDR1 SQVTM, CDR2 ANQGSEA. This CDR3 region has 11 residues. CDR3 DNA, as far as it was read: TGCAGCGCCCAAACGGGTTATGGC. Residues: CSAQTGYG. The CDR3, in full, reads CSAQTGYGYTF.

This clone has at least ten counts. The CDR3 is cut off 3 residues early in the read; its end comes from the germline J gene. This rearrangement joins TRBV19 to TRBJ2-3; TRBD1 might be the D (6 bases). The CDR3 spans 15 residues. Looked up from germline, CDR1 is LNHDA and CDR2 is SQIVND (reference sequence). V gave up 3 bases and J gave up 1 base, with 11 bases separating them. The part of the CDR3 DNA that was read is TGTGCCAGTAGTATGGTAGCAGGGGGCACAGATACG. Its protein is CASSMVAGGTDT. The entire CDR3 protein is CASSMVAGGTDTQYF.

This clone was recorded a few times. The missing CDR3 end, 3 residues past where the read stops, is filled in from the germline J gene. This sequence joins TRBV11-3 and TRBJ2-7; D ambiguous. CDR3 length equals 13 residues. Germline V lookup: CDR1 SGHNT, CDR2 YENEEA. Trimming removed 2 bases at V and 6 bases at J, with 11 bases between. The sequenced part of the CDR3 DNA is TGTGCCAGCAGCTTACCGGGTGAAGCCGAG. Translation gives CASSLPGEAE. From start to end, the CDR3 is CASSLPGEAEQYF.

This clone has ten or more counts. The sequenced CDR3 bases are TGTGCCAGCAGTGGGCAGGGGAGCGGTGAA. Residues: CASSGQGSGE. The full CDR3 sequence reads CASSGQGSGEAFF. The chain recombines TRBV2 with TRBJ1-1; TRBD1 might be the D (6 bases). The read stops 3 residues short of the end of the CDR3; the missing end is completed from the germline J gene. The CDR3 extends over 13 amino acids. Deletions cut 4 bases from V and 7 bases from J, with 13 bases between. Germline V gene data show CDR1 as SNHLY and CDR2 as FYNNEI.

This clone showed up many times. The DNA ends 3 residues before the CDR3 does, and the rest of the CDR3 is filled in from the germline J gene. The gene calls are TRBV24-1 and TRBJ2-5; 14 bases align to TRBD2. The germline V gene encodes CDR1 KGHDR and CDR2 SFDVKD. The CDR3 is 17 residues long. V lost 4 bases, J lost 5 bases, and 8 bases stayed unmatched. The CDR3 bases that were read are TGTGCCACCAGTGACTTTAGACTAGCGGGAGGGAGGGAGACC. Its translation is CATSDFRLAGGRET. The entire CDR3 is CATSDFRLAGGRETQYF.

This clone was seen ten or more times. With the read ending 3 residues before the CDR3 end, the germline J gene is used to fill in that end. This rearrangement joins TRBV5-4 to TRBJ2-3; D unclear. This CDR3 region has 13 residues. The germline V gene encodes CDR1 SGHNT and CDR2 YYREEE (reference sequence). V lost 0 bases and J 2 bases, leaving 4 bases between the germline ends. CDR3 DNA, as far as it was read: TGTGCCAGCAGCTTGGCCGTCACAGATACG. Translation gives CASSLAVTDT. The whole CDR3 protein reads CASSLAVTDTQYF.

This clone was observed at least ten times. Read coverage stops 3 residues before the CDR3 terminus; the germline J gene supplies the remainder. The chain recombines TRBV4-1 with TRBJ2-6, with 8 bases matching TRBD1. The CDR3 extends over 18 amino acids. V was clipped by 4 bases and J by 0 bases; unmatched bases: 8. Germline CDR1 is MGHRA and CDR2 is YSYEKL. CDR3 amino acids: CASSRRQGQDSGANVLTF. The part of the CDR3 DNA that was read is TGCGCCAGCAGCCGGAGACAGGGACAGGACTCTGGGGCCAACGTC.

This clone appeared many times. Read sequence stops 3 residues before the CDR3 end, and the germline J gene provides the missing end. The chain employs TRBV29-1 and TRBJ2-2; D may be TRBD1 (6 bases). Germline V gives CDR1 SQVTM, CDR2 ANQGSEA. With 7 bases removed from V and 6 bases from J, the gap between germline ends came to 12 bases. The CDR3 spans 12 residues. CDR3 sequence reads: CSAHRVPGELFF. CDR3 DNA (partial): TGCAGCGCCCACAGGGTCCCCGGGGAG.

This clone was counted ten times or more. The CDR3 end is not reached by the read, which stops 3 residues before it; the germline J gene fills it in. The chain is built from TRBV9 and TRBJ2-1; D is possibly TRBD2 (6 bases). Trimming stripped 1 base from V and 3 bases from J, with 14 bases between. Germline V CDR1 and CDR2: SGDLS, YYNGEE. The CDR3 is 16 residues long. The CDR3 loop reads CASSVLGGTYYNEQFF. The CDR3 bases that were read are TGTGCCAGCAGCGTATTGGGCGGGACTTACTACAATGAG.

In its sample, this clone was seen many times. The read ends 3 residues shy of where the CDR3 ends; the end is completed using the germline J gene. The chain has TRBV5-1 and TRBJ1-2, with 7 bases lining up with TRBD1. With 4 bases clipped from V and 4 bases from J, the junction kept 7 bases outside the gene matches. This CDR3 comprises 14 residues. Germline CDR1 SGHRS, CDR2 YFSETQ. The CDR3 loop reads CASSPQGVAYGYTF. Partial CDR3 DNA: TGCGCCAGCAGCCCCCAGGGGGTGGCCTATGGC.

This clone was picked up many times. Read coverage stops 3 residues before the CDR3 terminus; the germline J gene supplies the remainder. This sequence joins TRBV20-1 and TRBJ1-2; no clear D gene. This CDR3 has 18 residues. Between the trimmed V and J ends, which lost 7 bases and 0 bases, there was a span of 27 bases. Germline V lookup: CDR1 DFQATT, CDR2 SNEGSKA (reference sequence). CDR3: CSVRRVRFWPLPNYGYTF. CDR3 DNA, as far as it was read: TGCAGTGTTAGGAGGGTCCGATTCTGGCCCCTACCTAACTATGGC.

This clone was counted many times. The CDR3 extends 3 residues past the end of the read, so its final part is completed from the germline J gene. The chain is built from TRBV19 and TRBJ1-1, with TRBD1 as a possible D gene (5 bases). This CDR3 has 18 residues. The V gene's germline CDR1 is LNHDA and CDR2 SQIVND (reference sequence). V was cut by 9 bases and J by 0 bases, with 26 bases left in between. The CDR3 DNA, read in part, is TGTGCCAGCCTACCCTTGCGGGGGGGGTTCGGGATGAACACTGAA. This sequence encodes CASLPLRGGFGMNTE. The whole CDR3 protein is CASLPLRGGFGMNTEAFF.

This clone came up many times. The sequenced CDR3 bases are TGTGCCTGGCGTAGAACCCGACAGGGGAACTATAATTCACCC. Amino acid sequence: CAWRRTRQGNYNSP. The whole CDR3 protein is CAWRRTRQGNYNSPLHF. J is TRBJ1-6 and V is TRBV30; TRBD1 agrees at 8 bases. The missing CDR3 end, 3 residues past where the read stops, is filled in from the germline J gene. This CDR3 has 17 residues. CDR1 is GTSNPN, CDR2 SVGIG, per germline (reference sequence). V shed 5 bases and J 3 bases; nucleotides not matched to a gene: 12.

Comments on this clone: The read terminates 3 residues ahead of where the CDR3 ends, so the germline J gene completes it. This chain connects TRBV7-9 to TRBJ1-2; no definite D call. CDR1 SEHNR and CDR2 FQNEAQ come from the germline V gene (reference sequence). V was cut by 6 bases and J by 2 bases, with 7 bases left in between. This CDR3 comprises 12 residues. CDR3 residues: CASRAWNYGYTF. The DNA read from the CDR3 is TGTGCCAGCAGGGCTTGGAACTATGGC.

This clone was detected ten times or more. The observed sequence ends 3 residues before the CDR3 terminus, with the missing tail filled in from the germline J gene. The chain recombines TRBV20-1 with TRBJ1-4, with TRBD1 identical over 7 bases. Trimming removed 5 bases from V and 7 bases from J; junction bases left unmatched: 13. The length of the CDR3 is 15 residues. CDR1 DFQATT and CDR2 SNEGSKA come from the germline V gene (reference sequence). Incomplete CDR3 DNA: TGCAGTGCTCCCGATCGCCAGGGGGTTAGTGAAAAA. It is translated as CSAPDRQGVSEK. The whole CDR3 is CSAPDRQGVSEKLFF.

The table lists this clone with many counts. Read sequence stops 3 residues before the CDR3 end, and the germline J gene provides the missing end. The chain employs TRBV20-1 and TRBJ2-4, with a possible D match to TRBD2 (6 bases). V dropped 6 bases and J dropped 7 bases, with 22 bases sitting between them. Germline V gives CDR1 DFQATT, CDR2 SNEGSKA (reference sequence). The CDR3 sequence is 15 residues long. The CDR3 here is CSASTGTPARNIQYF. The sequenced part of the CDR3 DNA is TGCAGTGCGAGTACCGGGACTCCAGCCCGGAACATT.

This clone appeared many times. Read coverage stops 3 residues before the CDR3 terminus; the germline J gene supplies the remainder. The V and J genes are TRBV7-2 and TRBJ2-3; tentatively, D is TRBD2 (5 bases). V was clipped by 5 bases and J by 6 bases, with 12 bases between them. The CDR3 spans 13 residues. Germline lookup yields CDR1 SGHTA and CDR2 FQGNSA. The CDR3 spells CASSLLTRDTQYF. The CDR3 bases that were read are TGTGCCAGCAGCCTCCTCACTAGGGATACG.